This TCR beta chain appears in the sequencing data of a study of cytomegalovirus exposure and HLA in healthy donors. This CDR3 region has 15 residues. V was clipped by 2 bases and J by 6 bases; unmatched bases: 2. Looked up from germline, CDR1 is MNHEY and CDR2 is SVGAGI. Amplification used 60 Vbeta primers and 13 Jbeta primers. Produced via immunoSEQ multiplex PCR; TCRdb's table is partial and in-frame only. The table shows around 120,000 clones, with about two thirds occurring only once. The chain is built from TRBV6-5 and TRBJ2-1, with 12 bases fitting TRBD1. The TCR was taken from a woman aged 60 to 75 in good health and CMV-seropositive. Sequenced input: PBMCs. The CDR3 nucleotides read TGTGCCAGCAGTTACGGGACAGGGGGCTTCAATGAGCAGTTCTTC. Protein: CASSYGTGGFNEQFF.